The 28 T cell receptor beta chains below were found in one sample sequenced in a study of blood T cell repertoires in COVID-19. Profiling relied on immunoSEQ multiplex PCR, and the TCRdb table lists in-frame clones only, not all of them. The table shows under 150,000 clones, with 70% to 85% occurring only once. What was sequenced was peripheral blood. Receptors originate from a man between 65 and 79 years old with active or convalescent COVID-19.

This chain joins TRBV7-3 and TRBJ2-5, with D maybe TRBD1 (5 bases). This CDR3 contains 14 residues. Germline CDR1 reads SGHTA; CDR2 reads FQGTGA. Trimming took 1 base from V and 4 from J, leaving 10 bases between them. CDR3 residues: CASSLSLQGETQYF. CDR3 in DNA: TGTGCCAGCAGCTTAAGTCTCCAGGGAGAGACCCAGTACTTC.

This chain connects TRBV3-1 (or the pseudogene TRBV3-2) to TRBJ2-4; 8 bases map to TRBD2. The CDR3 is made up of 16 amino acids. Trimming at V came to 0 bases and at J to 6 bases, leaving 7 bases not matched to a gene. CDR1 LGHDT and CDR2 YNNKEL come from the germline V gene (reference sequence). CDR3 coding DNA: TGTGCCAGCAGCCAAGAACGCCTAGCGGGTAGAAACATTCAGTACTTC. This sequence encodes CASSQERLAGRNIQYF.

The genes are TRBV18 and TRBJ2-7; D is possibly TRBD2 (5 bases). Germline V lookup: CDR1 KGHSH, CDR2 LQKENI. Trimming pared 4 bases from V and 1 base from J, leaving 14 bases between. This CDR3 has 15 residues. The CDR3 protein is CASSRATTGSYEQYF. The CDR3 DNA reads TGTGCCAGCTCACGGGCGACAACGGGGTCCTACGAGCAGTACTTC. Based on the CDR3 plus reference TRBV18 and TRBJ2-7, the full variable domain is NAGVMQNPRHLVRRRGQEARLRCSPMKGHSHVYWYRQLPEEGLKFMVYLQKENIIDESGMPKERFSAEFPKEGPSILRIQQVVRGDSAAYFCASSRATTGSYEQYFGPGTRLTVT.

The chain links TRBV7-9 to TRBJ1-2, with D perhaps matching TRBD1 (6 bases). This CDR3 region has 13 residues. Trimming stripped 4 bases from V and 7 bases from J, with 13 bases between. Germline-derived CDR1 and CDR2 are SEHNR and FQNEAQ (reference sequence). In DNA form, the CDR3 reads TGTGCCAGCAGCTCCGGACAGAAGATTGGCTACACCTTC. It encodes CASSSGQKIGYTF.

The rearrangement links TRBV28 to TRBJ2-1; tentative D call: TRBD2 (5 bases). Germline CDR1 and CDR2: MDHEN and SYDVKM. The CDR3 spans 11 residues. V lost 6 bases, J lost 6 bases, and 6 bases lay in between. The chain's CDR3 is CASRLVNEQFF. DNA for the CDR3: TGTGCCAGCAGACTAGTCAATGAGCAGTTCTTC.

The chain couples TRBV6-2 or TRBV6-3 to TRBJ2-1; D gene uncertain. V gave up 8 bases and J gave up 5 bases, with 16 bases separating them. The CDR3 has 14 amino acids. Per the germline V gene, CDR1 is MNHEY and CDR2 is SVGEGT. The DNA of the CDR3 is TGTGCCAGCGGCCCCTGGGCCCTCAACAATGAGCAGTTCTTC. Translating gives CASGPWALNNEQFF.

The gene calls are TRBV6-2 or TRBV6-3 and TRBJ2-7, with 7 bases that match TRBD2. With 7 bases clipped from V and 4 bases from J, the junction kept 16 bases outside the gene matches. CDR3 length equals 16 residues. From germline, CDR1 is MNHEY and CDR2 SVGEGT. CDR3 coding DNA: TGTGCCAGCACCCCGACCCGGCAGCGGGGAACTTACGAGCAGTACTTC. This codes for CASTPTRQRGTYEQYF.

The V and J genes are TRBV12-3 or TRBV12-4 and TRBJ2-3, with D possibly TRBD1 on 6 matching bases. The length of the CDR3 is 13 residues. The V end lost 8 bases, the J end lost 0 bases, and 9 bases lay between the germline ends. The CDR3 sequence is CASRDRSTDTQYF. CDR3 sequence (DNA): TGTGCCAGCCGAGACAGGAGCACAGATACGCAGTATTTT.

This clone was seen a handful of times. CDR3 residues: CASKDRAYNEQFF. The CDR3 nucleotides are TGTGCCAGCAAGGACAGGGCTTACAATGAGCAGTTCTTC. This chain connects TRBV6-5 to TRBJ2-1, with 8 bases matching TRBD1. Trimming at V came to 7 bases and at J to 4 bases, leaving 3 bases not matched to a gene. This CDR3 is 13 amino acids long. The germline CDR1 and CDR2 sequences are MNHEY and SVGAGI.

V gene TRBV24-1 combines with J gene TRBJ2-3, with 8 bases lining up with TRBD2. This CDR3 has 16 residues. Germline V gives CDR1 KGHDR, CDR2 SFDVKD. The V and J ends lost 3 bases and 2 bases, in that order; junction bases with no gene match: 6. The CDR3 loop is CATSDPSGGATDTQYF. The CDR3 nucleotides are TGTGCCACCAGTGATCCCTCGGGGGGGGCCACAGATACGCAGTATTTT.

This chain's CDR3 is CASSPSHREEETQYF. Here the CDR3 DNA reads TGCGCCAGCAGCCCCTCTCACAGGGAAGAAGAGACCCAGTACTTC. The V and J genes are TRBV5-1 and TRBJ2-5; possibly TRBD1 for D (6 bases). The germline CDR1 and CDR2 sequences are SGHRS and YFSETQ. The CDR3 length is 15 residues. V gave up 4 bases and J gave up 3 bases, with 16 bases separating them.

V and J are TRBV4-1 and TRBJ2-1; D is perhaps TRBD1 (6 bases). The CDR3 covers 16 residues. Between the trimmed V and J ends, which lost 4 bases and 2 bases, there was a span of 15 bases. CDR1 MGHRA and CDR2 YSYEKL come from the germline V gene. For the CDR3, the DNA is TGCGCCAGCAGCCGTTTCGAACAGGGTCCCTACAATGAGCAGTTCTTC. Its protein is CASSRFEQGPYNEQFF.

This chain uses TRBV5-1 with TRBJ1-2, with TRBD1 matching 7 bases. This CDR3 is built from 14 residues. The V gene's germline CDR1 is SGHRS and CDR2 YFSETQ. Trimming cost V 4 bases and J 7 bases; bases outside gene matches: 10. The CDR3 spells CASSPTGARAGYTF. The CDR3 nucleotides are TGCGCCAGCAGCCCAACAGGGGCGCGAGCTGGCTACACCTTC.

The chain carries TRBV4-2 and TRBJ2-1, with D possibly being TRBD2 (5 bases). This CDR3 contains 15 residues. Between the trimmed V and J ends, which lost 4 bases and 7 bases, there was a span of 17 bases. Germline values: CDR1 LGHNA, CDR2 YNFKEQ. The CDR3 reads CASSPVVASDNEQFF. The CDR3 DNA sequence: TGTGCCAGCAGCCCCGTGGTAGCGTCCGATAATGAGCAGTTCTTC.

The rearrangement uses TRBV7-2 and TRBJ2-2; TRBD2 matches 7 bases. CDR3 length: 12 residues. J gave up 14 bases and V 6 bases, and 9 bases lay outside the gene matches. Germline V gene lookup returns CDR1 SGHTA and CDR2 FQGNSA. CDR3 in DNA: TGTGCCAGCAGTGACAGCGGGAAGGGTCTGTTTTTT. Protein sequence: CASSDSGKGLFF.

The rearrangement links TRBV7-9 to TRBJ1-2; D is unresolved. Trimming stripped 4 bases from V and 4 bases from J, with 10 bases between. The CDR3 extends over 13 amino acids. The germline V gene encodes CDR1 SEHNR and CDR2 FQNEAQ (reference sequence). The CDR3 is CASSSTSSYGYTF. CDR3 DNA: TGTGCCAGCAGCTCGACATCCTCCTATGGCTACACCTTC.

The rearrangement joins TRBV7-8 to TRBJ2-7; D remains unclear. CDR1 SGHVS and CDR2 FQNEAQ come from the germline V gene. The ends were cut back, 5 bases at V and 0 bases at J, with 5 bases in the middle. There are 12 residues in the CDR3. The CDR3 region has the DNA TGTGCCAGCAGCCCGAGCTCCTACGAGCAGTACTTC. Encoded protein: CASSPSSYEQYF.

The chain carries TRBV7-2 and TRBJ1-3; TRBD1 matches at 8 bases. This CDR3 spans 15 amino acids. Germline V gene data show CDR1 as SGHTA and CDR2 as FQGNSA. J gave up 9 bases and V 4 bases, and 11 bases lay outside the gene matches. CDR3 DNA sequence: TGTGCCAGCAGCTCAGGGACAGGCCTCCATGCCACCATATATTTT. This codes for CASSSGTGLHATIYF.

As concerns this clone: Germline is not matched at one junction end, which may reflect a read error. The chain couples TRBV2 to TRBJ2-1; 8 nucleotides line up with TRBD2. CDR1 and CDR2 from the germline V gene are SNHLY and FYNNEI. The CDR3 contains 12 residues. The CDR3 sequence is CASSEGSGRLVF. The CDR3 nucleotides are TGTGCCAGCAGTGAAGGGAGCGGGAGATTGGTCTTC.

Note on this clone: One end of the junction is discordant with germline, which a read error may explain. The chain joins TRBV4-1 to TRBJ2-3, with D maybe TRBD2 (6 bases). The CDR3 spans 14 residues. In germline, CDR1 is MGHRA, CDR2 YSYEKL. The CDR3 loop reads CASREEGEISRLDF. CDR3 nucleotide sequence: TGCGCCAGTAGAGAGGAGGGAGAAATCAGTAGATTGGATTTT.

The chain uses TRBV3-1 (or the pseudogene TRBV3-2) and TRBJ1-2, with unresolved D. The ends were cut back, 1 base at V and 10 bases at J, with 7 bases in the middle. Germline-derived CDR1 and CDR2 are LGHDT and YNNKEL (reference sequence). This CDR3 is 11 amino acids long. The CDR3 loop reads CASSQASLYTF. DNA of the CDR3: TGTGCCAGCAGCCAAGCCTCTCTCTACACCTTC.

The chain links TRBV7-9 to TRBJ2-1; TRBD2 aligns across 7 bases. The CDR3 covers 15 residues. J was trimmed by 10 bases and V by 5 bases; bases with no gene match: 14. The germline V gene has CDR1 SEHNR and CDR2 FQNEAQ (reference sequence). The CDR3 DNA follows: TGTGCCAGCAGCCCCTATGGAAGGACTAGTTTCGAGCAGTTCTTC. Translating gives CASSPYGRTSFEQFF.

The chain is built from TRBV5-5 and TRBJ2-1; 10 bases fit TRBD1. The germline V gene has CDR1 SGHKS and CDR2 YYEKEE (reference sequence). Unmatched junction bases numbered 5, after V lost 1 base and J lost 7 bases. The CDR3 is 15 amino acids. CDR3 in amino acids: CASSLRDRGWNEQFF. CDR3 DNA: TGTGCCAGCAGCTTGAGGGACAGGGGTTGGAATGAGCAGTTCTTC.

This clone appeared a few times. The chain is built from TRBV5-1 and TRBJ2-5; D might be TRBD2 (6 bases). Trimming stripped 0 bases from V and 0 bases from J, with 15 bases between. The germline CDR1 and CDR2 sequences are SGHRS and YFSETQ. The CDR3 has 17 residues. CDR3 DNA sequence: TGCGCCAGCAGCTTGGGGGACTGGGGATCGTACCAAGAGACCCAGTACTTC. Translated: CASSLGDWGSYQETQYF.

The chain has TRBV5-6 and TRBJ1-2; TRBD1 agrees at 7 bases. V dropped 4 bases and J dropped 4; count of bases not matched to a gene: 13. The length of the CDR3 is 16 residues. The germline gives CDR1 SGHDT, CDR2 YYEEEE. CDR3 bases: TGTGCCAGCAGCCCACCGGGACAGACATCTATCTATGGCTACACCTTC. Protein product: CASSPPGQTSIYGYTF. The complete variable domain, with remaining parts taken from reference TRBV5-6 and TRBJ1-2, reads DAGVTQSPTHLIKTRGQQVTLRCSPKSGHDTVSWYQQALGQGPQFIFQYYEEEERQRGNFPDRFSGHQFPNYSSELNVNALLLGDSALYLCASSPPGQTSIYGYTFGSGTRLTVV.

V usage is TRBV6-6 and J usage is TRBJ1-5, with a weak D call TRBD1 (6 bases). The CDR3 loop spans 15 amino acids. Germline V CDR1 and CDR2: MNHNY, SVGAGI (reference sequence). Trimming removed 5 bases at V and 0 bases at J, with 11 bases between. This chain's CDR3 is CASSGRQASNQPQHF. The CDR3, as DNA: TGTGCCAGCAGTGGACGACAGGCTAGCAATCAGCCCCAGCATTTT.

This clone was observed many times. The chain combines TRBV5-6 with TRBJ2-4; the D gene is possibly TRBD1 (5 bases). The CDR3 spans 15 residues. From germline, CDR1 is SGHDT and CDR2 YYEEEE. V was clipped by 4 bases and J by 0 bases, with 11 bases between them. In nucleotides, the CDR3 is TGTGCCAGCAGCAGGGGTATCCTAGCCAAAAACATTCAGTACTTC. It is translated as CASSRGILAKNIQYF.

Comments on this clone: The junction departs from germline at one end; a sequencing error may be responsible. The chain carries TRBV18 and TRBJ1-1, with TRBD1 identical over 8 bases. The CDR3 is 15 residues long. Germline CDR1 is KGHSH and CDR2 is LQKENI. This chain's CDR3 is CASSLQGAKNIEAFF. CDR3 DNA: TGTGCCAGCTCACTGCAGGGGGCGAAGAACATTGAAGCTTTCTTT.